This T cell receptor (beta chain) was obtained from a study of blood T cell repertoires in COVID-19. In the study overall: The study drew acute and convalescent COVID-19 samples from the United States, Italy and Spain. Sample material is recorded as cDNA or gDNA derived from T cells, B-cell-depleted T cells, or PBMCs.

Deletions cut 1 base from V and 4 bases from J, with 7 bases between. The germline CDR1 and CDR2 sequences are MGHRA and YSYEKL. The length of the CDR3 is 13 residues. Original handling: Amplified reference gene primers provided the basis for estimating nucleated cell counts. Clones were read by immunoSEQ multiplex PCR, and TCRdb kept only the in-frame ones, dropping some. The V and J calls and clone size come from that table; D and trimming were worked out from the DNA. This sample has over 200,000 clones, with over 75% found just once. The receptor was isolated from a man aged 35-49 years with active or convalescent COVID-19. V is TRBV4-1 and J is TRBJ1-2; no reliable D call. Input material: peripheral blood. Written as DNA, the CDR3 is TGCGCCAGCAGCCAAGGTAGCGCCTATGGCTACACCTTC. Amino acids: CASSQGSAYGYTF.